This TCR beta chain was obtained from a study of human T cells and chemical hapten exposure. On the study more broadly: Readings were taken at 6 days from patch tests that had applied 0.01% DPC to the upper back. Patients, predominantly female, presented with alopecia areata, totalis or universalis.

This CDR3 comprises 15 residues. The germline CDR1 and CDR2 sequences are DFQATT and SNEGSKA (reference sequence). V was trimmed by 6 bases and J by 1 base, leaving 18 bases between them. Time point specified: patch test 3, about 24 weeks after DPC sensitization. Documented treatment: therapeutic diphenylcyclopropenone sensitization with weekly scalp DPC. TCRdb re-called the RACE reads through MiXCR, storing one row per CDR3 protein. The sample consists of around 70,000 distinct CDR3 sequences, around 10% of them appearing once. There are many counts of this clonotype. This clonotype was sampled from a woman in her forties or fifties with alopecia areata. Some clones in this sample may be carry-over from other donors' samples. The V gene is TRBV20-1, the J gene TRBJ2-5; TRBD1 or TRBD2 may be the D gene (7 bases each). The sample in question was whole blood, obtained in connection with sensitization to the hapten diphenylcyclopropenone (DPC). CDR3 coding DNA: TGCAGTGCCCCCAGGGGGGGCAGACTCCAAGAGACCCAGTACTTC. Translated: CSAPRGGRLQETQYF.